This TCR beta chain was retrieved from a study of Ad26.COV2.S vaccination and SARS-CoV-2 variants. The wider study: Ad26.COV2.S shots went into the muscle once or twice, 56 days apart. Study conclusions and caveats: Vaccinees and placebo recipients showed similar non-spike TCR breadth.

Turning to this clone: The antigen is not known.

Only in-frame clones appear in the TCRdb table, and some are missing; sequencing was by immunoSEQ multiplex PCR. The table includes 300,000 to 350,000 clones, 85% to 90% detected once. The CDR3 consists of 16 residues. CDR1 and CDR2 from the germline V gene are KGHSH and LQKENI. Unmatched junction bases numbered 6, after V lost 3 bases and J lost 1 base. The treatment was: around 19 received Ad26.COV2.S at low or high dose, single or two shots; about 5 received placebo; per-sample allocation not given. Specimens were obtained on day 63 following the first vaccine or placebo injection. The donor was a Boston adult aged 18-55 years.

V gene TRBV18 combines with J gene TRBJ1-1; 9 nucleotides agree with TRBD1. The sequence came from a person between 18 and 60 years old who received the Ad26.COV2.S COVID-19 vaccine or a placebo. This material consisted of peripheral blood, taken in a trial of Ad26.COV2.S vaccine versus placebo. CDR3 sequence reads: CASSPGQGGGNTEAFF. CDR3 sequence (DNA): TGTGCCAGCTCACCGGGACAGGGAGGAGGGAACACTGAAGCTTTCTTT.